The T cell receptor (beta chain) described here comes from a study of blood T cell repertoires in COVID-19. As for the study in general: Sites across the United States, Italy and Spain contributed samples from acute and convalescent COVID-19.

This CDR3 comprises 14 residues. Source study methods: The authors estimated nucleated cell counts from reference gene primer amplification. Profiling relied on immunoSEQ multiplex PCR, and the TCRdb table lists in-frame clones only, not all of them. That table supplies the V and J calls and clone size; D and trimming were determined from the DNA. Of approximately 250,000 clones listed, 83% were seen once; the top ten hold more than 5.5%. Sequenced sample: peripheral blood. V gene TRBV21-1 combines with J gene TRBJ2-7; the table's D call, TRBD1, has no DNA check behind it. TRBV21-1 corresponds to a pseudogene. The clonotype was recovered from a human donor in a cohort sampled during active COVID-19. The CDR3 DNA reads TGTGCCAGCAGCTCCGGGACAGGGGTGGGTGAGCAGTACTTC. Translated, it gives CASSSGTGVGEQYF.